Presented here are 14 T cell receptor beta chains from one specimen sequenced in a study of blood T cell repertoires in COVID-19. Clones were read by immunoSEQ multiplex PCR, and TCRdb kept only the in-frame ones, dropping some. The sample consists of about 260,000 clones, about 90% of them appearing once. The sequencing sample was made of peripheral blood. The origin of the receptors is a middle-aged woman who had recovered from COVID-19.

J is TRBJ2-1 and V is TRBV14; 14 bases align to TRBD2. The CDR3 totals 15 residues. Germline V gene sequence: CDR1 SGHDN, CDR2 FVKESK. The trim removed 2 bases at V and 7 bases at J, leaving 1 base unmatched. This chain's CDR3 is CASSQRLAGGNEQFF. CDR3 nucleotides: TGTGCCAGCAGCCAACGACTAGCGGGGGGGAATGAGCAGTTCTTC.

The chain joins TRBV7-3 to TRBJ2-2, with D uncertain. CDR1 is SGHTA, CDR2 FQGTGA, per germline. Trimming removed 2 bases at V and 2 bases at J, with 3 bases between. This CDR3 has 13 residues. The CDR3 DNA is TGTGCCAGCAGCTTACGTAACACCGGGGAGCTGTTTTTT. This sequence encodes CASSLRNTGELFF.

This clone showed up just once. J is TRBJ2-7 and V is TRBV15, with TRBD2 matching 11 bases. J lost 2 bases, V lost 3 bases, and 0 bases had no gene match. Per germline, CDR1 LNHNV and CDR2 YYDKDF (reference sequence). This CDR3 contains 14 residues. The CDR3: CATSRTSGTYEQYF. The CDR3 nucleotides are TGTGCCACCAGCAGGACTAGCGGGACCTACGAGCAGTACTTC.

The V call is TRBV11-3, the J call TRBJ1-3; 7 positions match TRBD1. The V gene's germline CDR1 is SGHNT and CDR2 YENEEA. This CDR3 region has 15 residues. With V trimmed by 4 bases and J by 2 bases, 5 bases remained unmatched. Here the CDR3 reads CASSSRQGPGNTIYF. The DNA of the CDR3 is TGTGCCAGCAGCTCCCGACAGGGACCTGGAAACACCATATATTTT.

The V and J genes are TRBV6-5 and TRBJ1-5; the D is unclear. Trimming pared 0 bases from V and 6 bases from J, leaving 9 bases between. The CDR3 extends over 14 amino acids. Per the germline V gene, CDR1 is MNHEY and CDR2 is SVGAGI. The CDR3 coding sequence is TGTGCCAGCAGTTACTCGGCAGCGGGTCAGCCCCAGCATTTT. Translating it yields CASSYSAAGQPQHF.

The chain joins TRBV5-5 to TRBJ2-5; possible D gene TRBD2, 5 bases. Per the germline V gene, CDR1 is SGHKS and CDR2 is YYEKEE (reference sequence). This CDR3 region has 14 residues. Trimming stripped 6 bases from V and 2 bases from J, with 14 bases between. The CDR3 DNA reads as TGTGCCAGCACCTATCTACGGAGGCAAGAGACCCAGTACTTC. This codes for CASTYLRRQETQYF.

This clone was counted only a few times. The rearrangement joins TRBV12-3 or TRBV12-4 to TRBJ1-1, with a possible D match to TRBD1 (5 bases). CDR3 length: 13 amino acids. Trimming stripped 2 bases from V and 1 base from J, with 5 bases between. The CDR3 here is CASSLRGNTEAFF. The CDR3 DNA reads TGTGCCAGCAGTTTAAGGGGGAACACTGAAGCTTTCTTT.

J is TRBJ2-5 and V is TRBV2, with 7 bases lining up with TRBD2. CDR3 length equals 18 residues. Trimming took 5 bases from V and 5 from J; bases not matched to a gene: 20. CDR1 and CDR2 (germline): SNHLY, FYNNEI. CDR3 coding DNA: TGTGCCAGCAGTTCCCCTTCTTGGATGACTAGTAGCGGGGAGACCCAGTACTTC. Translating gives CASSSPSWMTSSGETQYF.

This chain links TRBV4-1 with TRBJ1-4; 7 nucleotides align to TRBD1. Trimming removed 3 bases from V and 5 bases from J; junction bases left unmatched: 6. The CDR3 runs to 15 residues. From germline, CDR1 is MGHRA and CDR2 YSYEKL. In nucleotides, the CDR3 is TGCGCCAGCAGCCATAGGACAGGAGAGAATGAAAAACTGTTTTTT. This codes for CASSHRTGENEKLFF.

The chain employs TRBV30 and TRBJ1-6, with D tentatively TRBD1 (6 bases). CDR1 GTSNPN and CDR2 SVGIG come from the germline V gene (reference sequence). V lost 0 bases and J lost 7, with 13 bases in between. The CDR3 contains 15 residues. CDR3 sequence (DNA): TGTGCCTGGAGTGTAGGGGGGGCTTTCAATTCACCCCTCCACTTT. It codes for CAWSVGGAFNSPLHF.

This clone was counted only a few times. The chain carries TRBV7-3 and TRBJ2-1, with 8 bases identical to TRBD2. Germline values: CDR1 SGHTA, CDR2 FQGTGA. Trimming cost V 5 bases and J 9 bases; bases outside gene matches: 12. This CDR3 has 15 amino acids. The CDR3 reads CASSLHGGARSEQFF. In DNA form, the CDR3 reads TGTGCCAGCAGCCTTCACGGGGGGGCCCGTAGTGAGCAGTTCTTC.

V gene TRBV28 combines with J gene TRBJ2-7; TRBD1 matches at 7 bases. The CDR3 loop spans 13 amino acids. Germline CDR1 is MDHEN and CDR2 is SYDVKM. Unmatched junction bases numbered 5, after V lost 6 bases and J lost 3 bases. CDR3 protein: CASRPGQSYEQYF. DNA of the CDR3: TGTGCCAGCAGGCCGGGACAGAGCTACGAGCAGTACTTC.

V gene TRBV7-7 combines with J gene TRBJ2-5; D is uncertain. The germline V gene encodes CDR1 SSHAT and CDR2 FNYEAQ (reference sequence). This CDR3 spans 12 amino acids. V was cut by 5 bases and J by 9 bases, with 13 bases left in between. CDR3 DNA: TGTGCCAGCAGCCCCCCTAGACTTTCCCAGTACTTC. Encoded protein: CASSPPRLSQYF.

The chain links TRBV20-1 to TRBJ2-3; the D gene is possibly TRBD1 (5 bases). The V gene lost 3 bases and the J gene lost 0 bases, with 10 bases spanning the gap. The V gene's germline CDR1 is DFQATT and CDR2 SNEGSKA (reference sequence). The CDR3 has 14 amino acids. The CDR3 DNA sequence: TGCAGTGCTAGTGGACACCCTAGCACAGATACGCAGTATTTT. Translated, it gives CSASGHPSTDTQYF.